These T cell receptor beta chains were read from a single sample in a study of blood T cell repertoires in COVID-19. Assay used: immunoSEQ multiplex PCR; TCRdb lists only in-frame clones, some missing. Of 200,000 to 300,000 clones listed, about 93% are singletons. Material: peripheral blood. These receptors originate from a man aged 25-45 years with COVID-19, enrolled during active disease. Both conserved end residues are part of each CDR3.

J	V	CDR3
TRBJ1-1	TRBV5-1	CASTLSGGDTEAFF
TRBJ1-3	TRBV25-1	CASSTGVIRNTIYF
TRBJ2-2	TRBV5-4	CASSLDLARSGELFF
TRBJ1-2	TRBV30	CAWILQGRSYGYTF
TRBJ2-5	TRBV5-1	CASSLFGGEQETQYF
TRBJ1-4	TRBV25-1	CASNKGGGSEKLFF
TRBJ1-3	TRBV3-1/TRBV3-2	CASSPNLETGNTIYF
TRBJ2-5	TRBV5-4	CASSPGGLAGGREQTQYF
TRBJ1-1	TRBV19	CASRSPGGGTEAFF
TRBJ2-7	TRBV6-1	CASSEPRVYEQYF
TRBJ2-1	TRBV4-1	CASSQDSVPPNEQFF
TRBJ2-7	TRBV4-1	CASSQLGQGAYEQYF
TRBJ1-1	TRBV19	CASTRGGTEAFF
TRBJ2-1	TRBV5-1	CASSPWESSYNEQFF
TRBJ1-2	TRBV12-3/TRBV12-4	CASSSTPGNGYTF
TRBJ1-6	TRBV4-1	CASSQGEAPGDSPLHF
TRBJ1-1	TRBV2	CASSEQNTEAFF
TRBJ2-1	TRBV9	CASSPGTSGGWGNEQFF
TRBJ2-3	TRBV5-4	CASSLLETDTQYF
TRBJ2-3	TRBV7-2	CASSEFRDTQYF
TRBJ2-5	TRBV7-9	CASSLIAGQETQYF
TRBJ2-6	TRBV7-9	CASSPGPGANVLTF
TRBJ2-2	TRBV6-6	CASSYVRENTGELFF
TRBJ1-5	TRBV15	CATSRRSGDPYSNQPQHF
TRBJ1-5	TRBV4-1	CASSHPTESSPQHF
TRBJ1-5	TRBV28	CASIEGAGNQPQHF
TRBJ2-1	TRBV19	CASSKPGQGTGEQFF
TRBJ2-5	TRBV30	CAWSGPVQETQYF
TRBJ1-6	TRBV18	CASSPRTGNGSPLHF
TRBJ2-7	TRBV3-1/TRBV3-2	CASSQRDRQLEQYF
TRBJ1-1	TRBV2	CASSVQGTNTEAFF
TRBJ1-1	TRBV19	CASSGTPGAEAFF
TRBJ1-3	TRBV7-9	CASSLVRGTSGNTIYF
TRBJ2-1	TRBV4-1	CASSRTRGGSYNEQFF
TRBJ2-7	TRBV5-4	CASSLGTAYSYEQYF
TRBJ1-6	TRBV27	CASSLDTGHEPLHF
TRBJ2-5	TRBV7-7	CASSLRLAGGQETQYF
TRBJ2-2	TRBV9	CASSARQGGNTGELFF
TRBJ1-1	TRBV5-4	CASSSSPDREGAEAFF
TRBJ1-2	TRBV9	CASSAARDYGYTF
TRBJ1-1	TRBV6-5	CASSNLAREGREAFF
TRBJ1-6	TRBV15	CATSRDRGHSPLHF
TRBJ1-2	TRBV30	CAWRQGAFGYTF
TRBJ1-5	TRBV19	CASNPQGALSNQPQHF